This passage covers 8 T cell receptor beta chains from one sample sequenced in a study of blood T cell repertoires in COVID-19. Clones were sequenced by immunoSEQ multiplex PCR, and TCRdb holds only the in-frame ones, with some missing. The sample has approximately 130,000 clones, 85% seen once. Sequencing was carried out using peripheral blood. The receptors were sampled from a human donor in a cohort sampled during active COVID-19.

The table lists this clone with a count of one. Other DNA sequences in the same sample also yield this CDR3. The rearrangement links TRBV5-1 to TRBJ1-1, with no clear D. V gave up 0 bases and J gave up 0 bases, with 9 bases separating them. The length of the CDR3 is 15 residues. Germline V gives CDR1 SGHRS, CDR2 YFSETQ. The DNA of the CDR3 is TGCGCCAGCAGCTTGGGCCATACTATGAACACTGAAGCTTTCTTT. It specifies CASSLGHTMNTEAFF.

The V call is TRBV21-1, the J call TRBJ1-2; the table names TRBD1, a call not compared with the DNA. TRBV21-1 is shown as a pseudogene. The CDR3 is 16 amino acids. CDR3 nucleotide sequence: TGTGCCAGCAGCAAAGCGCTAGGACAGAGGTACTATGGCTACACCTTC. This codes for CASSKALGQRYYGYTF.

This chain joins TRBV6-6 and TRBJ1-2, with 7 bases lining up with TRBD1. This CDR3 is built from 15 residues. The ends lost 2 bases at V and 1 base at J; junction bases unmatched: 4. Germline CDR1 reads MNHNY; CDR2 reads SVGAGI (reference sequence). The CDR3 DNA reads as TGTGCCAGCAGTTACGTAACAGGGGTTAACTATGGCTACACCTTC. As protein: CASSYVTGVNYGYTF.

This chain uses TRBV9 with TRBJ2-2; perhaps TRBD1 as D (5 bases). V dropped 4 bases and J dropped 9 bases, with 10 bases sitting between them. The germline V gene has CDR1 SGDLS and CDR2 YYNGEE. This CDR3 region has 12 residues. The CDR3 loop reads CASSQGIRELFF. DNA for the CDR3: TGTGCCAGCAGCCAGGGTATTCGGGAGCTGTTTTTT.

The rearrangement links TRBV18 to TRBJ1-5; no firm D call. Germline V gives CDR1 KGHSH, CDR2 LQKENI. The CDR3 consists of 15 residues. V lost 3 bases and J 7 bases, leaving 16 bases between the germline ends. The CDR3 region is CASSPERAMGQPQHF. The DNA of the CDR3 is TGTGCCAGCTCACCGGAGAGGGCAATGGGGCAGCCCCAGCATTTT.

This chain links TRBV5-5 with TRBJ2-5; D possibly corresponds to TRBD1 (6 bases). This CDR3 is built from 14 residues. V was shortened by 5 bases and J by 13 bases, with 24 bases between the two germline ends. Germline CDR1 and CDR2: SGHKS and YYEKEE (reference sequence). The CDR3 coding sequence is TGTGCCAGCAGTCTGGCAGGGGCCGCTGCCCCGATGTACTTC. Translating it yields CASSLAGAAAPMYF.

This clone was counted a few times. V gene TRBV19 combines with J gene TRBJ1-5; D remains unclear. V lost 9 bases and J 0 bases, leaving 6 bases between the germline ends. This CDR3 is 12 amino acids long. The germline CDR1 and CDR2 sequences are LNHDA and SQIVND (reference sequence). The CDR3 DNA reads as TGTGCCAGCGAGTATAGCAATCAGCCCCAGCATTTT. The encoded protein is CASEYSNQPQHF.

This chain joins TRBV6-1 and TRBJ2-3, with D perhaps matching TRBD2 (6 bases). This CDR3 is 16 amino acids long. Germline V gene sequence: CDR1 MNHNS, CDR2 SASEGT. The ends were cut back, 2 bases at V and 2 bases at J, with 14 bases in the middle. CDR3 coding DNA: TGTGCCAGCAGTGAATTTCGGAGGGGATTCACAGATACGCAGTATTTT. This gives the protein CASSEFRRGFTDTQYF.